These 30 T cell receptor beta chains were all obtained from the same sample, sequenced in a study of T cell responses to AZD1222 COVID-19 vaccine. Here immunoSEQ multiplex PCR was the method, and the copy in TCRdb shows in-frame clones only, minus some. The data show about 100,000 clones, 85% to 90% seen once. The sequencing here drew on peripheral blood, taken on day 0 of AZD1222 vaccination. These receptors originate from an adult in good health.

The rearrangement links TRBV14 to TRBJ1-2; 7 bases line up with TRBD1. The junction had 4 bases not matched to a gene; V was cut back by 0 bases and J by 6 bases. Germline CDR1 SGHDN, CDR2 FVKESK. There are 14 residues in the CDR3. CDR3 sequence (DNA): TGTGCCAGCAGCCAAGAAACAGGGGTCAATGGCTACACCTTC. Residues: CASSQETGVNGYTF.

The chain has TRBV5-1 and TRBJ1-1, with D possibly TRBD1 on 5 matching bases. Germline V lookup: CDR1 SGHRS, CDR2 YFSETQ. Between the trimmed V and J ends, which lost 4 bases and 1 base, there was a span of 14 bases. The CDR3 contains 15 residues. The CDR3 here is CASSPVVGRNTEAFF. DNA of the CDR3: TGCGCCAGCAGCCCGGTTGTGGGACGGAACACTGAAGCTTTCTTT.

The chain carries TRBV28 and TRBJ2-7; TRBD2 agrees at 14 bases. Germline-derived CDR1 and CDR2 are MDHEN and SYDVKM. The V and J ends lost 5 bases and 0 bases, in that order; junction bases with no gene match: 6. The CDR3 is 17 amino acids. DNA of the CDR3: TGTGCCAGCAGTGGGACTAGCGGGAGAGTTTACTCCTACGAGCAGTACTTC. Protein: CASSGTSGRVYSYEQYF.

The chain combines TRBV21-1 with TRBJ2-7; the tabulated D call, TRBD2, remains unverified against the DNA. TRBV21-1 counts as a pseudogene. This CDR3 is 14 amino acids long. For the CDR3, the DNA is TGTGCCAGCAGCGGACTAGCGGGACCCTACGAGCAGTACTTC. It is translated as CASSGLAGPYEQYF.

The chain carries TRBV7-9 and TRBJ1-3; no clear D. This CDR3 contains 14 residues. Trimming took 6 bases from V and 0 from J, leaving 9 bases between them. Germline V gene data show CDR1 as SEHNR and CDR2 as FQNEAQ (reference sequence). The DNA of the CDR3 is TGTGCCAGCAGTCCTTCCGGCTCTGGAAACACCATATATTTT. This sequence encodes CASSPSGSGNTIYF.

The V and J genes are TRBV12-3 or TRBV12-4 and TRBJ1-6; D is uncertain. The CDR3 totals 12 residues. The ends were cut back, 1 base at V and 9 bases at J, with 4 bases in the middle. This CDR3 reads CASSLVGSPLHF. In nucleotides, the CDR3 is TGTGCCAGCAGTTTAGTTGGTTCACCCCTCCACTTT.

The CDR3 DNA sequence: TGCGCCAGCAGCTCGGGACTAGCGGGAGTCGAGACCCAGTACTTC. Amino acids: CASSSGLAGVETQYF. The V call is TRBV5-1, the J call TRBJ2-5; TRBD2 aligns across 14 bases. CDR1 is SGHRS, CDR2 YFSETQ, per germline. There are 15 residues in the CDR3. The junction had 3 bases not matched to a gene; V was cut back by 3 bases and J by 5 bases.

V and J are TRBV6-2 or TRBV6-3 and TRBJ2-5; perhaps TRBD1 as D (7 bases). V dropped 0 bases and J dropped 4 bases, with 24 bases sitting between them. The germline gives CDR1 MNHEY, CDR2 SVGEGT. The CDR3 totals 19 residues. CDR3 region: CASSYSGQRAAPGVETQYF. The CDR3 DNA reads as TGTGCCAGCAGTTACTCGGGACAGAGAGCTGCGCCGGGAGTAGAGACCCAGTACTTC.

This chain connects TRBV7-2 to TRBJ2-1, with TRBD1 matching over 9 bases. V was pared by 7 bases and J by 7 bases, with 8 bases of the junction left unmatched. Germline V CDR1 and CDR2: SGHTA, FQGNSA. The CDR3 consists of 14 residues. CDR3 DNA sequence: TGTGCCAGCAACCGGGACAGGGTCGTAAATGAGCAGTTCTTC. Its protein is CASNRDRVVNEQFF.

The CDR3 DNA is TGTGCCAGCAGTTGGGCATCCAAAAACATTCAGTACTTC. Translation gives CASSWASKNIQYF. This chain connects TRBV7-9 to TRBJ2-4; no firm D call. CDR1 is SEHNR and CDR2 is FQNEAQ in the germline V gene (reference sequence). This CDR3 has 13 residues. V lost 6 bases to trimming and J lost 2 bases, with 8 bases between them.

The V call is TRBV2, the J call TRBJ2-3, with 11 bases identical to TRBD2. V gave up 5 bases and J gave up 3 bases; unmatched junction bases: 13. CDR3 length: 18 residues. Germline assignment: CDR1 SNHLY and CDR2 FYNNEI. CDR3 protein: CASSRTKTGTSGTDTQYF. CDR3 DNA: TGTGCCAGCAGTCGCACGAAAACCGGGACTAGCGGTACAGATACGCAGTATTTT.

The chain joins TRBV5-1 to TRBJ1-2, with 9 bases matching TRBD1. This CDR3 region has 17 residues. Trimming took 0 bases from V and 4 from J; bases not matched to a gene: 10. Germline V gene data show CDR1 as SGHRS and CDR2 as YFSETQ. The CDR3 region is CASSLVIPGQGGYGYTF. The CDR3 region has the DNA TGCGCCAGCAGCTTGGTAATACCGGGACAGGGCGGCTATGGCTACACCTTC.

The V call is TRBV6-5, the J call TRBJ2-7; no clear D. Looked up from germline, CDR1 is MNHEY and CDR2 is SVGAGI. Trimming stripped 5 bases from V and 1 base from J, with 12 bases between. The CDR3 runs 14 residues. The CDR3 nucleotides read TGTGCCAGCAGTCTGCATACCTCATCCTACGAGCAGTACTTC. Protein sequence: CASSLHTSSYEQYF.

The CDR3 sequence is CASSPLSGASTGELFF. DNA of the CDR3: TGTGCCAGCAGCCCCCTAAGCGGCGCGAGCACCGGGGAGCTGTTTTTT. The chain couples TRBV3-1 (or the pseudogene TRBV3-2) to TRBJ2-2; D is possibly TRBD2 (5 bases). Germline CDR1 and CDR2: LGHDT and YNNKEL (reference sequence). V was cut by 4 bases and J by 4 bases, with 16 bases left in between. CDR3 length equals 16 residues.

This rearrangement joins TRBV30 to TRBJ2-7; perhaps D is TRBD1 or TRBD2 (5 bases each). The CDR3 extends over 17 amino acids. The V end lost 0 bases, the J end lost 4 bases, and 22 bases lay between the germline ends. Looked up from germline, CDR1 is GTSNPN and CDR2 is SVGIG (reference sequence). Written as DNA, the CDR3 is TGTGCCTGGAGTGTATTCGTGGGACGGAAAGCACGGTACGAGCAGTACTTC. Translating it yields CAWSVFVGRKARYEQYF.

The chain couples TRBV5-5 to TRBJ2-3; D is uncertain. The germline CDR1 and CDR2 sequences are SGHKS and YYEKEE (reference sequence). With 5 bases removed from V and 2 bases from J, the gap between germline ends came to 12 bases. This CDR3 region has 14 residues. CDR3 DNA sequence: TGTGCCAGCAGGGACGACTTATTCACAGATACGCAGTATTTT. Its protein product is CASRDDLFTDTQYF. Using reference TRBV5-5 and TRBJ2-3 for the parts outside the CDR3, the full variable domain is DAGVTQSPTHLIKTRGQQVTLRCSPISGHKSVSWYQQVLGQGPQFIFQYYEKEERGRGNFPDRFSARQFPNYSSELNVNALLLGDSALYLCASRDDLFTDTQYFGPGTRLTVL.

The CDR3 loop is CASSQDPGSLNTEAFF. In DNA, the CDR3 is TGCGCCAGCAGCCAAGATCCCGGCAGCTTGAACACTGAAGCTTTCTTT. V and J are TRBV4-1 and TRBJ1-1, with D hard to call. The germline gives CDR1 MGHRA, CDR2 YSYEKL. This CDR3 is built from 16 residues. The ends were cut back, 0 bases at V and 0 bases at J, with 11 bases in the middle.

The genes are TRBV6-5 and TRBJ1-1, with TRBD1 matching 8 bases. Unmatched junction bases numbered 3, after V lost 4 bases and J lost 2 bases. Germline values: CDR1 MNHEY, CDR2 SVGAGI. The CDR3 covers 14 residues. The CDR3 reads CASSWTGQNTEAFF. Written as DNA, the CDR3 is TGTGCCAGCAGTTGGACAGGGCAAAACACTGAAGCTTTCTTT.

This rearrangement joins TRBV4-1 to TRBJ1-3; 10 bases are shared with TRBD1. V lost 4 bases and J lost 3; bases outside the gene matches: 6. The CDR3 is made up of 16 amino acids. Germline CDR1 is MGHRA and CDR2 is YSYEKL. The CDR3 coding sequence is TGCGCCAGCAGCCGAGAGGGACAGGGGATTGGAAACACCATATATTTT. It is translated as CASSREGQGIGNTIYF.

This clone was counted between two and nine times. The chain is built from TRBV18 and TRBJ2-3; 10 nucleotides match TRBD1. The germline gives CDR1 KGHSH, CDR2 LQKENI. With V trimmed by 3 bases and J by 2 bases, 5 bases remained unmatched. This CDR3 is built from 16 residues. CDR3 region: CASSPTGQGITDTQYF. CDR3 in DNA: TGTGCCAGCTCACCGACGGGACAGGGGATCACAGATACGCAGTATTTT.

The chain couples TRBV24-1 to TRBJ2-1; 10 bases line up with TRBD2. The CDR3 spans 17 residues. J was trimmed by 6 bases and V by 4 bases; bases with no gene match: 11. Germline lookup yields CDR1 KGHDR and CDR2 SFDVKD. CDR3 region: CATSEGLARGRPNEQFF. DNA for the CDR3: TGTGCCACCAGTGAGGGACTAGCGCGGGGACGTCCCAATGAGCAGTTCTTC.

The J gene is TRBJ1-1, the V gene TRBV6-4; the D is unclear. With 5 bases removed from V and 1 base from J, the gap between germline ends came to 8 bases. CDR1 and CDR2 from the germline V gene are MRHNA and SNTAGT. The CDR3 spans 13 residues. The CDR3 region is CASSWGKNTEAFF. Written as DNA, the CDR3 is TGTGCCAGCAGTTGGGGAAAGAACACTGAAGCTTTCTTT.

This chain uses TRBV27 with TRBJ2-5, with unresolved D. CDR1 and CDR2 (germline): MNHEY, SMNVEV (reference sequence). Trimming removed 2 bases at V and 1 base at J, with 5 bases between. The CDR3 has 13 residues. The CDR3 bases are TGTGCCAGCAGTTTAACCTCCCAAGAGACCCAGTACTTC. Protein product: CASSLTSQETQYF.

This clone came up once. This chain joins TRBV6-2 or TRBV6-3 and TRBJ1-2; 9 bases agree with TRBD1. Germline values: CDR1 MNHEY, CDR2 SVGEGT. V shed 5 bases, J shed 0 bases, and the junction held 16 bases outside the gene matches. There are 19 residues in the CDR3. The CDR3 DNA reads TGTGCCAGCAGTACGGGGACCGGGACAGGGAGGCGAGCTAACTATGGCTACACCTTC. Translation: CASSTGTGTGRRANYGYTF.

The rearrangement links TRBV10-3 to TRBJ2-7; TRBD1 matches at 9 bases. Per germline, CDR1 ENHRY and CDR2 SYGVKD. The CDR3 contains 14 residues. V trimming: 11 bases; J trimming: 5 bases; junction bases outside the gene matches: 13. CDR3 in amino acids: CAASAGTGSNEQYF. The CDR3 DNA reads TGTGCCGCCTCCGCCGGGACAGGGAGCAACGAGCAGTACTTC.

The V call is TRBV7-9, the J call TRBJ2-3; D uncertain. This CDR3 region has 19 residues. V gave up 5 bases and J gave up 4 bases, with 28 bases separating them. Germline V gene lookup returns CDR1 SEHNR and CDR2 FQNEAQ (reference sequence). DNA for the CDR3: TGTGCCAGCAGCGGTAGAGGACCTTCTCACCGTACTGGCGCAGATACGCAGTATTTT. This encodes CASSGRGPSHRTGADTQYF.

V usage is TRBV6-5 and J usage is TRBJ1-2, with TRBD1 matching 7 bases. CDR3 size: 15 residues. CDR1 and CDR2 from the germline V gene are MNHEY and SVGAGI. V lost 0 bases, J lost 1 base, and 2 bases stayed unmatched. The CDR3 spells CASSYSRGRNYGYTF. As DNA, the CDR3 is TGTGCCAGCAGTTACTCGAGGGGGCGTAACTATGGCTACACCTTC.

CDR3 DNA: TGTGCCAGCAGCTCTTGGGGGACAGGGGTATCACCCCTCCACTTT. Translated, it gives CASSSWGTGVSPLHF. J is TRBJ1-6 and V is TRBV5-6; TRBD1 agrees at 10 bases. Germline CDR1 SGHDT, CDR2 YYEEEE. The V segment lost 3 bases and the J segment 10 bases; nucleotides outside the gene matches: 7. This CDR3 is built from 15 residues. The variable domain in full, completed from reference TRBV5-6 and TRBJ1-6, reads DAGVTQSPTHLIKTRGQQVTLRCSPKSGHDTVSWYQQALGQGPQFIFQYYEEEERQRGNFPDRFSGHQFPNYSSELNVNALLLGDSALYLCASSSWGTGVSPLHFGNGTRLTVT.

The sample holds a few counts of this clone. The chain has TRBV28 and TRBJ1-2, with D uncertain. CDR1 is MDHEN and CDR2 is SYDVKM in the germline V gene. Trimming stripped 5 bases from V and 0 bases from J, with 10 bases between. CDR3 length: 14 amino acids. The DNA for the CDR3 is TGTGCCAGCAGTAACCGGGGTACTAACTATGGCTACACCTTC. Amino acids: CASSNRGTNYGYTF.

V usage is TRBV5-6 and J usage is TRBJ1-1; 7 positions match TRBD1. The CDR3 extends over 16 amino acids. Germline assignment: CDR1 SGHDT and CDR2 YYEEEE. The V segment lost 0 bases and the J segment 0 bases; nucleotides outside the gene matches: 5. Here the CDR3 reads CASSLAAGGLNTEAFF. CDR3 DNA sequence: TGTGCCAGCAGCTTGGCCGCAGGGGGATTGAACACTGAAGCTTTCTTT.